Sequencing of this TCR beta chain was carried out in a study of T cell repertoires in aging, cancer and after chemotherapy (dated by TCRdb to the late 2010s). As for the study more broadly: Donors spanned six age groups from 30 or younger to 70 or older, with at least three individuals per group. Alongside approximately 95 healthy donors serving as a reference group, the cohort included 200 to 250 cancer patients, of whom some 90 had hematological cancers and 120 to 130 had solid cancers. The full dataset contained around 8.2 million TCR reads. Paired pre- and post-chemotherapy samples in the solid tumor group came from brain tumor (glioblastoma) patients receiving temozolomide-based therapy. To examine immunoaging and T cell reconstitution after chemotherapy, the study profiled TCR beta repertoires in peripheral blood from healthy donors and cancer patients.

Concerning this clonotype itself: No antigen is known for it. Base qualities were left out, and no much larger clone turns up one base away.

TCR beta rearrangements were amplified from genomic DNA extracted from peripheral blood rather than from sorted cells or RNA. The investigation overall reported the following: Untreated patients with hematological or solid cancers showed significantly lower blood TCR diversity and higher clonality than age-matched healthy donors. According to the authors, the repertoire data do not allow conclusions to be drawn about immunological memory after chemotherapy. In healthy donors, the decline in TCR diversity with age was mainly explained by loss of richness, whereas in cancer patients loss of evenness was also found to contribute. In both cancer cohorts, the median generation probability rose over the chemotherapy interval, which suggests that the repertoire was reconstituted through rebound thymic output.

Using a mixed TRB-A/B primer pool, multiplex touch-down PCR amplified rearranged TRB sequences covering the V, D and J segments. Illumina adapters and sample indices were added to the amplicons in two consecutive PCR reactions performed with Phusion HS II polymerase. Amplicons were gel-purified using the NucleoSpin Gel and PCR Clean-up kit and were subsequently checked with Qubit and an Agilent 2100 Bioanalyzer. Sequencing of libraries was carried out on an Illumina MiSeq in 600-cycle, single-indexed, paired-end runs. The published analysis was carried out like this. Processing of the TRB sequences was carried out with MiXCR versions 2.12 and 3.0.5. Each unique CDR3 nucleotide sequence was treated as one clone, and only productive sequences with two or more reads were kept. The repertoire metrics were Shannon diversity, evenness, clonality (calculated as one minus evenness), and diversity profiles parameterized by alpha from 0 to 5. Generation probabilities of clones in paired pre- and post-chemotherapy samples were computed with the IGoR algorithm. TCRdb reprocessed the public reads (quality trimming at Q25 with fastp, clone calling with MiXCR) and kept in-frame beta chains. Every CDR3 protein is listed once, alongside the most common genes and DNA of its rows. None of the V and J calls come from the authors' own analysis; TCRdb made them. Across this sample there are 3,000 to 3,500 distinct CDR3 sequences, with about 44% seen only once. The ten top clones hold 5.7% of the sample.

The source material was blood. The receptor's source is a human donor with a solid tumor.

In nucleotides, the sequence is TGTGCCAGCAGCTTAGTAAGCAGAAACGAGCAGTACTTC. Its protein product is CASSLVSRNEQYF. The chain couples TRBV7-2 to TRBJ2-7, with an unclear D gene assignment. CDR3 length: 13 amino acids, cysteine to phenylalanine. Solely the CDR3 DNA is kept, with 39 bases framed from the first base. Trimming costs V 1 base and J 5 bases, and their ends lie 9 bases apart. CDR1 and CDR2 (SGHTA, FQGNSA) derive from the germline V gene.